The 27 T cell receptor beta chains presented below share a single source sample, sequenced in a study of blood T cells in healthy people across ages. A sample-barcoded 5' primer and a J-beta primer mix were used in a second PCR of roughly 7 to 12 cycles. TCRdb re-called the 5' RACE reads with MiXCR, one entry per CDR3 protein. The sample has 700,000 to 850,000 distinct CDR3 sequences; about 36% are singletons. Sequences were obtained from blood. These receptor sequences come from a young man in good health.

The genes are TRBV7-2 and TRBJ2-7; the match to TRBD1 covers 7 bases. The ends lost 5 bases at V and 7 bases at J; junction bases unmatched: 11. The CDR3 is 14 residues long. The germline V gene encodes CDR1 SGHTA and CDR2 FQGNSA. The CDR3 nucleotides read TGTGCCAGCAGCACAACAAGAGGGGGCGATGAGCAGTACTTC. Translation gives CASSTTRGGDEQYF.

The V gene is TRBV2, the J gene TRBJ2-3, with D perhaps TRBD1 (5 bases). The V and J ends lost 7 bases and 1 base respectively, with 12 bases between them. This CDR3 has 14 residues. Per germline, CDR1 SNHLY and CDR2 FYNNEI. The CDR3, as DNA: TGTGCCAGCAACCAGGGTCTTGGCACAGATACGCAGTATTTT. It yields the protein CASNQGLGTDTQYF.

This sequence joins TRBV7-3 and TRBJ1-2; the D gene is possibly TRBD1 (5 bases). The V gene lost 8 bases and the J gene lost 4 bases, with 20 bases spanning the gap. The CDR3 length is 15 residues. Germline V gives CDR1 SGHTA, CDR2 FQGTGA. The CDR3 is CASASTTDVGYGYTF. The CDR3 DNA follows: TGTGCCAGCGCCTCGACGACAGATGTCGGCTATGGCTACACCTTC.

This clonotype was found a few times. The chain employs TRBV28 and TRBJ2-3; a possible D gene is TRBD1 (7 bases). Trimming took 5 bases from V and 2 from J, leaving 14 bases between them. Germline assignment: CDR1 MDHEN and CDR2 SYDVKM. The CDR3 consists of 15 residues. CDR3 in DNA: TGTGCCAGCAGTGACAGGGAGGATTCCACAGATACGCAGTATTTT. This translates into CASSDREDSTDTQYF.

The chain joins TRBV5-1 to TRBJ1-1; 7 bases fit TRBD1. J lost 3 bases, V lost 1 base, and 3 bases had no gene match. Germline loops: CDR1 SGHRS, CDR2 YFSETQ. This CDR3 spans 14 amino acids. The CDR3, as DNA: TGCGCCAGCAGCTTGTCAGGGGGACACACTGAAGCTTTCTTT. It specifies CASSLSGGHTEAFF.

In its sample, this clonotype was seen many times. The junction shows a germline mismatch at one end, possibly a read error. The gene calls are TRBV7-9 and TRBJ2-7; D gene uncertain. CDR1 and CDR2 (germline): SEHNR, FQNEAQ (reference sequence). The CDR3 loop spans 13 amino acids. CDR3 in DNA: TGCGCCAGCAGCCCTCTGGGATCCTACGAGCAGTACTTC. Its translation: CASSPLGSYEQYF.

The CDR3 loop is CASSFPRGGGETQYF. CDR3 nucleotide sequence: TGTGCCAGCAGTTTCCCCCGGGGAGGGGGAGAGACCCAGTACTTC. V is TRBV12-3 or TRBV12-4 and J is TRBJ2-5; weak D call: TRBD2 (7 bases). With 3 bases removed from V and 4 bases from J, the gap between germline ends came to 15 bases. The CDR3 length is 15 residues.

This clonotype was counted a single time. The chain employs TRBV7-9 and TRBJ1-1; the D gene is possibly TRBD1 (5 bases). CDR1 and CDR2 (germline): SEHNR, FQNEAQ (reference sequence). This CDR3 contains 14 residues. V lost 4 bases and J lost 4, with 13 bases in between. CDR3: CASSSGGGSTEAFF. The CDR3 DNA reads as TGTGCCAGCAGCTCCGGGGGGGGTAGCACTGAAGCTTTCTTT.

This clonotype was observed at least ten times. The rearrangement uses TRBV21-1 and TRBJ1-2. TRBV21-1 is a known pseudogene. The length of the CDR3 is 12 residues. The CDR3 reads CASSTANYGYTF. The CDR3 nucleotides read TGTGCCAGCAGTACAGCTAACTATGGCTACACCTTC.

This clonotype has ten or more counts. This rearrangement joins TRBV5-1 to TRBJ2-5; D unresolved. Trimming cost V 6 bases and J 1 base, with 16 bases left between them. The CDR3 is made up of 15 amino acids. The germline gives CDR1 SGHRS, CDR2 YFSETQ. The chain's CDR3 is CASTPTTAFQETQYF. CDR3 nucleotides: TGCGCCAGCACCCCGACCACAGCTTTCCAAGAGACCCAGTACTTC.

There are a few counts of this clonotype. With a much larger clone just one base away, this may be a read error. V gene TRBV12-3 or TRBV12-4 combines with J gene TRBJ2-7; D possibly matches TRBD1 or TRBD2 (5 bases each). Deletions cut 8 bases from V and 7 bases from J, with 12 bases between. The CDR3 spans 11 residues. In nucleotides, the CDR3 is TGTGCCAGCCACTCGGGGCTGGAGCAGTACTTC. It is translated as CASHSGLEQYF.

The J gene is TRBJ1-1, the V gene TRBV12-3 or TRBV12-4; tentatively, D is TRBD1 (5 bases). This CDR3 is 12 amino acids long. With 10 bases removed from V and 4 bases from J, the gap between germline ends came to 13 bases. In DNA, the CDR3 is TGTGCCAACGGGGGGGTTGGCACTGAAGCTTTCTTT. Translated: CANGGVGTEAFF.

The chain has TRBV20-1 and TRBJ2-1, with 10 bases aligning to TRBD2. The CDR3 is 16 residues long. Germline assignment: CDR1 DFQATT and CDR2 SNEGSKA (reference sequence). J gave up 4 bases and V 1 base, and 7 bases lay outside the gene matches. CDR3 bases: TGCAGTGCTAGAGCGGGTAGGACTAGCGGTTACAATGAGCAGTTCTTC. Translated, it gives CSARAGRTSGYNEQFF.

This clonotype was observed a few times. CDR3 sequence reads: CASSYGSGTYGYTF. Here the CDR3 DNA reads TGTGCCAGCAGTTACGGTAGCGGTACCTATGGCTACACCTTC. V is TRBV6-5 and J is TRBJ1-2, with D hard to call. CDR3 length: 14 amino acids. Trimming stripped 2 bases from V and 4 bases from J, with 11 bases between. Germline CDR1 is MNHEY and CDR2 is SVGAGI.

In this sample, this clonotype turned up many times. The chain combines TRBV12-3 or TRBV12-4 with TRBJ1-2, with 9 nucleotides matching TRBD1. CDR3 length: 13 amino acids. Losses at the gene ends were 4 bases for V and 8 bases for J; bases not matched to a gene: 5. CDR3 bases: TGTGCCAGCAGTTCCCGACAGGGGGGCGGCTACACCTTC. Translated, it gives CASSSRQGGGYTF.

CDR3 sequence reads: CASSLDGGLARNEQFF. CDR3 sequence (DNA): TGTGCCAGCAGCTTAGATGGGGGACTAGCTCGCAATGAGCAGTTCTTC. The chain is built from TRBV7-9 and TRBJ2-1; TRBD2 matches 9 bases. CDR1 and CDR2 from the germline V gene are SEHNR and FQNEAQ (reference sequence). The CDR3 consists of 16 residues. V lost 1 base, J lost 6 bases, and 7 bases stayed unmatched. The full variable domain, in which reference TRBV7-9 and TRBJ2-1 provide the parts outside the CDR3, is DTGVSQNPRHKITKRGQNVTFRCDPISEHNRLYWYRQTLGQGPEFLTYFQNEAQLEKSRLLSDRFSAERPKGSFSTLEIQRTEQGDSAMYLCASSLDGGLARNEQFFGPGTRLTVL.

The rearrangement links TRBV20-1 to TRBJ1-5, with a tentative D call TRBD1 (5 bases). CDR1 and CDR2 from the germline V gene are DFQATT and SNEGSKA (reference sequence). There are 14 residues in the CDR3. V lost 6 bases and J 0 bases, leaving 12 bases between the germline ends. DNA for the CDR3: TGCAGTGCCCCCCGGGACGGTAGCAATCAGCCCCAGCATTTT. Its protein product is CSAPRDGSNQPQHF.

This clonotype was counted between two and nine times. The V and J genes are TRBV7-9 and TRBJ2-5; D is perhaps TRBD1 (5 bases). V was shortened by 5 bases and J by 11 bases, with 15 bases between the two germline ends. This CDR3 spans 12 amino acids. Germline V gives CDR1 SEHNR, CDR2 FQNEAQ (reference sequence). In DNA form, the CDR3 reads TGTGCCAGCAGCCTAGAAGGGGAAGAGCAGTACTTC. Its translation is CASSLEGEEQYF.

This clonotype was seen a few times. The CDR3: CASSQTSSATPLHF. The CDR3 DNA is TGCGCCAGCAGCCAAACGTCATCCGCCACACCCCTCCACTTT. The V and J genes are TRBV4-1 and TRBJ1-6; D unclear. V lost 2 bases to trimming and J lost 11 bases, with 13 bases between them. In germline, CDR1 is MGHRA, CDR2 YSYEKL. This CDR3 contains 14 residues.

This clonotype has more than one count but fewer than ten. V and J are TRBV3-1 and TRBJ2-1; TRBD1 agrees at 10 bases. V was pared by 1 base and J by 4 bases, with 4 bases of the junction left unmatched. The CDR3 is made up of 16 amino acids. CDR1 and CDR2 from the germline V gene are LGHDT and YNNKEL (reference sequence). CDR3 sequence (DNA): TGTGCCAGCAGCCAAGTGGGACAGGGGATATACAATGAGCAGTTCTTC. Translation gives CASSQVGQGIYNEQFF.

This clonotype appeared a single time. This chain links TRBV5-1 with TRBJ2-7; no definite D call. Trimming removed 4 bases from V and 7 bases from J, with 15 bases in between. Per germline, CDR1 SGHRS and CDR2 YFSETQ. The CDR3 length is 13 residues. The CDR3 here is CASSIEVPNEQYF. For the CDR3, the DNA is TGCGCCAGCAGCATCGAGGTCCCCAATGAGCAGTACTTC.

This clonotype was observed at least ten times. The chain recombines TRBV20-1 with TRBJ1-5; no firm D call. Germline V gene sequence: CDR1 DFQATT, CDR2 SNEGSKA (reference sequence). Trimming took off 1 base at V and 5 bases at J, with 18 bases between the two ends. This CDR3 is 16 amino acids long. The DNA for the CDR3 is TGCAGTGCTAGAGGGCCCTCCAATCCCAGGCATCAGCCCCAGCATTTT. This codes for CSARGPSNPRHQPQHF.

This clonotype came up a few times. The chain recombines TRBV12-3 or TRBV12-4 with TRBJ1-1; no definite D call. V lost 3 bases, J lost 2 bases, and 7 bases lay in between. The CDR3 totals 13 residues. CDR3 bases: TGTGCCAGCAGTTTCATGACCAACACTGAAGCTTTCTTT. This encodes CASSFMTNTEAFF.

This clonotype was seen a handful of times. This chain connects TRBV2 to TRBJ1-4; TRBD1 matches 7 bases. Per the germline V gene, CDR1 is SNHLY and CDR2 is FYNNEI. This CDR3 is built from 15 residues. With V trimmed by 4 bases and J by 8 bases, 10 bases remained unmatched. The CDR3: CASSGDRAVEEKLFF. CDR3 DNA sequence: TGTGCCAGCAGTGGAGACAGGGCGGTAGAGGAAAAACTGTTTTTT. Full variable domain (remainder filled in from reference TRBV2 and TRBJ1-4): EPEVTQTPSHQVTQMGQEVILRCVPISNHLYFYWYRQILGQKVEFLVSFYNNEISEKSEIFDDQFSVERPDGSNFTLKIRSTKLEDSAMYFCASSGDRAVEEKLFFGSGTQLSVL.

The rearrangement links TRBV7-2 to TRBJ2-5; D ambiguous. With 3 bases removed from V and 1 base from J, the gap between germline ends came to 9 bases. This CDR3 contains 14 residues. Germline CDR1 SGHTA, CDR2 FQGNSA. DNA for the CDR3: TGTGCCAGCAGCTTCGACGCCGGCCAAGAGACCCAGTACTTC. Protein: CASSFDAGQETQYF.

This clonotype was picked up many times. The V call is TRBV4-2, the J call TRBJ2-1; D perhaps matches TRBD1 (6 bases). The V end lost 4 bases, the J end lost 8 bases, and 12 bases lay between the germline ends. Germline loops: CDR1 LGHNA, CDR2 YNFKEQ. The CDR3 has 13 residues. The CDR3 DNA sequence: TGTGCCAGCAGCCCCGGCAGGGGTGATGAGCAGTTCTTC. Translation gives CASSPGRGDEQFF.

This clonotype was picked up many times. The V gene is TRBV7-2, the J gene TRBJ2-1; D is uncertain. Trimming pared 0 bases from V and 4 bases from J, leaving 10 bases between. CDR3 length: 15 residues. Germline loops: CDR1 SGHTA, CDR2 FQGNSA. DNA for the CDR3: TGTGCCAGCAGCTTAGCCGGACCTTCTTACAATGAGCAGTTCTTC. This translates into CASSLAGPSYNEQFF. The full variable domain, in which reference TRBV7-2 and TRBJ2-1 provide the parts outside the CDR3, is GAGVSQSPSNKVTEKGKDVELRCDPISGHTALYWYRQSLGQGLEFLIYFQGNSAPDKSGLPSDRFSAERTGGSVSTLTIQRTQQEDSAVYLCASSLAGPSYNEQFFGPGTRLTVL.